The 24 T cell receptor beta chains in this list originate from one sample, sequenced in a study of cytomegalovirus exposure and HLA in healthy donors. Using immunoSEQ multiplex PCR, the repertoire was profiled, and TCRdb retains in-frame clones only, with some absent. Here the sample spans 210,000 or so clones, about 91% being singletons. The sequenced sample consisted of PBMCs. All receptors come from a woman younger than 30 in good health and CMV-seronegative.

V usage is TRBV11-2 and J usage is TRBJ2-2, with TRBD2 identical over 7 bases. Germline-derived CDR1 and CDR2 are SGHAT and FQNNGV. The CDR3 loop spans 18 amino acids. Trimming removed 2 bases from V and 0 bases from J; junction bases left unmatched: 9. The CDR3 sequence: CASSLRASGPTNTGELFF. In nucleotides, the CDR3 is TGTGCCAGCAGCTTAAGGGCTAGCGGACCCACGAACACCGGGGAGCTGTTTTTT.

This chain connects TRBV2 to TRBJ1-4; D is unresolved. CDR3 size: 13 residues. The germline CDR1 and CDR2 sequences are SNHLY and FYNNEI. Trimming removed 7 bases from V and 6 bases from J, with 12 bases in between. Here the CDR3 reads CASKKELDEKLFF. CDR3 sequence (DNA): TGTGCCAGCAAGAAAGAATTAGATGAAAAACTGTTTTTT.

The chain employs TRBV7-9 and TRBJ1-1, with D maybe TRBD1 (5 bases). The germline V gene has CDR1 SEHNR and CDR2 FQNEAQ (reference sequence). The V gene lost 3 bases and the J gene lost 2 bases, with 19 bases spanning the gap. The CDR3 sequence is 17 residues long. CDR3 DNA sequence: TGTGCCAGCAGCTTCGCGCCACCCTGGGGGGTTAACACTGAAGCTTTCTTT. This gives the protein CASSFAPPWGVNTEAFF.

The CDR3 is CASSQAPGTSGSDNEQFF. CDR3 nucleotides: TGCGCCAGCAGCCAGGCACCCGGGACTAGCGGGAGTGACAATGAGCAGTTCTTC. This sequence joins TRBV4-1 and TRBJ2-1, with 14 bases fitting TRBD2. V lost 3 bases to trimming and J lost 5 bases; unmatched junction nucleotides: 9. CDR1 MGHRA and CDR2 YSYEKL come from the germline V gene. This CDR3 spans 18 amino acids.

The CDR3 sequence is CASSLGDRGSGYTF. As DNA, the CDR3 is TGTGCCAGCAGTTTAGGGGACAGGGGATCTGGCTACACCTTC. The chain joins TRBV27 to TRBJ1-2; 10 nucleotides align to TRBD1. Looked up from germline, CDR1 is MNHEY and CDR2 is SMNVEV (reference sequence). The CDR3 runs to 14 residues. V trimming: 2 bases; J trimming: 7 bases; junction bases outside the gene matches: 4.

This chain links TRBV19 with TRBJ2-2; 11 nucleotides match TRBD1. The length of the CDR3 is 15 residues. The trim removed 6 bases at V and 5 bases at J, leaving 5 bases unmatched. Germline V gene data show CDR1 as LNHDA and CDR2 as SQIVND (reference sequence). CDR3 nucleotide sequence: TGTGCCAGTAGACGGACAGGGGGCAAAACCGGGGAGCTGTTTTTT. It specifies CASRRTGGKTGELFF.

This rearrangement joins TRBV10-2 to TRBJ2-2, with 12 nucleotides matching TRBD2. Germline V lookup: CDR1 WSHSY, CDR2 SAAADI. V trimming: 10 bases; J trimming: 1 base; junction bases outside the gene matches: 10. The CDR3 length is 17 residues. CDR3 sequence (DNA): TGCGCCACCTCTAGGCCACTAGCGGGAGGGAACACCGGGGAGCTGTTTTTT. Translation: CATSRPLAGGNTGELFF.

The CDR3 sequence is CASRRAVGFLEEKLFF. The CDR3 coding sequence is TGTGCCAGCCGTCGAGCAGTTGGTTTTCTAGAAGAAAAACTGTTTTTT. The chain has TRBV28 and TRBJ1-4; D gene unclear. Germline V gene lookup returns CDR1 MDHEN and CDR2 SYDVKM. CDR3 size: 16 residues. Trimming took off 8 bases at V and 8 bases at J, with 24 bases between the two ends.

This chain joins TRBV28 and TRBJ2-1; 9 nucleotides agree with TRBD1. CDR1 MDHEN and CDR2 SYDVKM come from the germline V gene. The trim removed 5 bases at V and 4 bases at J, leaving 6 bases unmatched. The CDR3 has 15 amino acids. The CDR3, as DNA: TGTGCCAGCAGTACTACAGGGGGCCCTTACAATGAGCAGTTCTTC. It specifies CASSTTGGPYNEQFF.

The gene calls are TRBV4-1 and TRBJ2-7; 9 bases align to TRBD2. Germline CDR1 reads MGHRA; CDR2 reads YSYEKL. This CDR3 has 19 amino acids. The junction had 20 bases not matched to a gene; V was cut back by 4 bases and J by 4 bases. The CDR3 is CASSPGGARLAAASYEQYF. The CDR3 DNA reads as TGCGCCAGCAGCCCCGGGGGTGCTCGACTAGCGGCGGCGTCGTACGAGCAGTACTTC.

J is TRBJ2-3 and V is TRBV6-9; 10 positions match TRBD2. Germline CDR1 reads MNHGY; CDR2 reads SVAAGI. This CDR3 has 17 residues. V shed 2 bases, J shed 2 bases, and the junction held 7 bases outside the gene matches. The DNA of the CDR3 is TGTGCCAGCAGTTATCGGCTAGCGGGAGCAATCACAGATACGCAGTATTTT. The encoded protein is CASSYRLAGAITDTQYF.

This chain uses TRBV4-3 with TRBJ1-2; D uncertain. V was shortened by 3 bases and J by 2 bases, with 7 bases between the two germline ends. Germline V gene data show CDR1 as LGHNA and CDR2 as YSLEER. This CDR3 has 13 residues. The CDR3 DNA reads as TGCGCCAGCAGCCACCGGGAGAACTATGGCTACACCTTC. Its translation is CASSHRENYGYTF.

The chain combines TRBV5-6 with TRBJ2-3; possible D gene TRBD2, 5 bases. Deletions cut 1 base from V and 2 bases from J, with 17 bases between. The CDR3 has 17 amino acids. From germline, CDR1 is SGHDT and CDR2 YYEEEE. The CDR3 DNA reads as TGTGCCAGCAGCTTGCTTTATAGAGAGAGGGTCACAGATACGCAGTATTTT. Translated, it gives CASSLLYRERVTDTQYF.

This clone was seen a few times. J is TRBJ1-2 and V is TRBV2; tentative D call: TRBD1 (6 bases). The germline V and J ends were trimmed by 9 bases and 4 bases, with 15 bases remaining between them. Germline loops: CDR1 SNHLY, CDR2 FYNNEI. The CDR3 contains 13 residues. For the CDR3, the DNA is TGTGCCAGTAACAGGGCAGGTAGCTATGGCTACACCTTC. Protein product: CASNRAGSYGYTF.

The chain's CDR3 is CASSQETGTGGNEQFF. The CDR3 bases are TGTGCCAGCAGCCAAGAAACCGGGACAGGGGGCAATGAGCAGTTCTTC. This chain joins TRBV4-2 and TRBJ2-1, with 11 bases fitting TRBD1. J was trimmed by 6 bases and V by 0 bases; bases with no gene match: 4. The CDR3 loop spans 16 amino acids. Per germline, CDR1 LGHNA and CDR2 YNFKEQ.

The chain uses TRBV27 and TRBJ1-1; tentatively, D is TRBD1 (5 bases). V dropped 3 bases and J dropped 4 bases, with 21 bases sitting between them. The CDR3 has 17 amino acids. Germline V CDR1 and CDR2: MNHEY, SMNVEV (reference sequence). CDR3: CASSFTARQFPSTEAFF. CDR3 sequence (DNA): TGTGCCAGCAGTTTCACCGCCCGACAGTTCCCCAGCACTGAAGCTTTCTTT.

This chain links TRBV28 with TRBJ2-6, with D perhaps matching TRBD1 (6 bases). CDR3 length: 17 residues. Germline CDR1 is MDHEN and CDR2 is SYDVKM. Between the trimmed V and J ends, which lost 3 bases and 0 bases, there was a span of 12 bases. CDR3 amino acids: CASSFDRLSSGANVLTF. CDR3 sequence (DNA): TGTGCCAGCAGTTTTGACAGGCTCAGCTCTGGGGCCAACGTCCTGACTTTC. Filled out from reference TRBV28 and TRBJ2-6, the complete variable domain reads DVKVTQSSRYLVKRTGEKVFLECVQDMDHENMFWYRQDPGLGLRLIYFSYDVKMKEKGDIPEGYSVSREKKERFSLILESASTNQTSMYLCASSFDRLSSGANVLTFGAGSRLTVL.

This clone has ten or more counts. The chain joins TRBV7-2 to TRBJ2-3; 8 bases map to TRBD2. Germline trimming cut 5 bases from V and 4 bases from J; bases unmatched to any gene: 5. The CDR3 is made up of 14 amino acids. Germline V gene lookup returns CDR1 SGHTA and CDR2 FQGNSA. The DNA for the CDR3 is TGTGCCAGCAGCCCCGGGGGGGCGCCAGATACGCAGTATTTT. Amino acids: CASSPGGAPDTQYF.

CDR3 loop: CASSPDPSGDEQYF. The CDR3 bases are TGTGCCAGTAGTCCGGACCCCTCAGGGGACGAGCAGTACTTC. The V call is TRBV19, the J call TRBJ2-7; TRBD1 might be the D (6 bases). The V end lost 5 bases, the J end lost 5 bases, and 16 bases lay between the germline ends. CDR1 and CDR2 from the germline V gene are LNHDA and SQIVND (reference sequence). CDR3 size: 14 residues.

This chain connects TRBV9 to TRBJ1-1, with D uncertain. CDR1 is SGDLS and CDR2 is YYNGEE in the germline V gene. The CDR3 contains 14 residues. With 0 bases removed from V and 1 base from J, the gap between germline ends came to 7 bases. CDR3 protein: CASSVDAGNTEAFF. Here the CDR3 DNA reads TGTGCCAGCAGCGTAGACGCAGGGAACACTGAAGCTTTCTTT.

The rearrangement uses TRBV27 and TRBJ1-4; 8 bases fit TRBD1. The trim removed 8 bases at V and 7 bases at J, leaving 6 bases unmatched. The V gene's germline CDR1 is MNHEY and CDR2 SMNVEV (reference sequence). The CDR3 consists of 13 residues. CDR3 residues: CASRDRPGEKLFF. In DNA form, the CDR3 reads TGTGCCAGCCGGGACAGGCCAGGTGAAAAACTGTTTTTT.

V usage is TRBV11-2 and J usage is TRBJ2-3, with 8 bases fitting TRBD1. J lost 2 bases, V lost 1 base, and 5 bases had no gene match. The CDR3 is 16 residues long. Germline V gives CDR1 SGHAT, CDR2 FQNNGV. CDR3 sequence: CASSLAPGQVTDTQYF. CDR3 nucleotides: TGTGCCAGCAGCTTAGCCCCGGGACAGGTCACAGATACGCAGTATTTT.

The chain combines TRBV14 with TRBJ2-1; a weak D match, TRBD1 (5 bases). CDR3 length equals 14 residues. V lost 4 bases and J lost 11, with 18 bases in between. Germline V gives CDR1 SGHDN, CDR2 FVKESK. CDR3 nucleotides: TGTGCCAGCAGCCCCTTCAGCAGACAGTCCCAGCAGTTCTTC. Protein: CASSPFSRQSQQFF. The variable domain in full, completed from reference TRBV14 and TRBJ2-1, reads EAGVTQFPSHSVIEKGQTVTLRCDPISGHDNLYWYRRVMGKEIKFLLHFVKESKQDESGMPNNRFLAERTGGTYSTLKVQPAELEDSGVYFCASSPFSRQSQQFFGPGTRLTVL.

The rearrangement links TRBV2 to TRBJ2-1, with 11 positions matching TRBD1. Germline CDR1 and CDR2: SNHLY and FYNNEI. This CDR3 has 15 residues. The V segment lost 6 bases and the J segment 6 bases; nucleotides outside the gene matches: 7. The CDR3 nucleotides are TGTGCCAGCAGGAAGGACAGGGGGCTCGTCAATGAGCAGTTCTTC. Translation gives CASRKDRGLVNEQFF.